This is a list of T cell receptor beta chains from one sample in a study of human T cells and chemical hapten exposure. MiXCR, run by TCRdb on the RACE reads, gives a single entry per CDR3 protein. This table holds about 380,000 distinct CDR3 sequences, approximately 5.1% found once. Sample: whole blood, taken in connection with sensitization to the hapten diphenylcyclopropenone (DPC). Source of these receptors: a woman between 45 and 65 years old with alopecia areata. Some clones in this sample may be carry-over from other donors' samples. CDR3s include the opening cysteine and the closing phenylalanine or tryptophan. Each record gives: J gene, V gene, D gene, CDR3 length, clone size, CDR3 DNA, CDR3 protein. D genes are given only for firm matches. Size is omitted from some rows. Given values are once, few, many or a class for expanded clones.

TRBJ1-1 | TRBV7-9 | TRBD1 | 14 | many | TGTGCCAGCAGCCGGACAGGTACGGACACTGAAGCTTTCTTT | CASSRTGTDTEAFF
TRBJ2-5 | TRBV28 | . | 15 | many | TGTGCCAGCAGTCACGGGGGACAGATCCCAGAGACCCAGTACTTC | CASSHGGQIPETQYF
TRBJ1-1 | TRBV30 | TRBD1 | 13 | . | TGTGCCTGGAGATTCGGGACAGGCGTAGCAGCTTTCTTT | CAWRFGTGVAAFF
TRBJ1-1 | TRBV30 | . | 12 | few | TGTGCCTGGAGTGGGTCGAACACTGAAGCTTTCTTT | CAWSGSNTEAFF
TRBJ2-1 | TRBV27 | . | 15 | few | TGTGCCAGCAGTTTTATCGGGGGCCGATACAATGAGCAGTTCTTC | CASSFIGGRYNEQFF
TRBJ2-4 | TRBV5-3 | . | 12 | . | TGTGCCAGAAGCTTGCGGGGGAACATTCAGTACTTC | CARSLRGNIQYF
TRBJ2-7 | TRBV13 | . | 14 | few | TGTGCCAGCAGCTTGGAAAGGCTAGTCGACGAGCAGTACTTC | CASSLERLVDEQYF
TRBJ2-5 | TRBV27 | . | 13 | many | TGTGCCAGCAGCTGGGGTTCTCTGGGGACCCAGTACTTC | CASSWGSLGTQYF
TRBJ1-1 | TRBV6-6 | . | 16 | . | TGTGCCAGCAGTTACGGGTTAATAGGTTATGGCACAGAAGCTTTCTTT | CASSYGLIGYGTEAFF
TRBJ2-5 | TRBV27 | . | 15 | few | TGTGCCAGCAGTTTCCTCAGCGGGTCACAAGAGACCCAGTACTTC | CASSFLSGSQETQYF
TRBJ2-5 | TRBV6-1 | . | 15 | . | TGTGCCAGCAGTGAAGAACGACAGCTACAAGAGACCCAGTACTTC | CASSEERQLQETQYF
TRBJ1-6 | TRBV3-1 | TRBD1 | 17 | many | TGTGCCAGCAGCCGGGGGCTACAGGGGGCTCGAAATTCACCCCTCCACTTT | CASSRGLQGARNSPLHF
TRBJ1-1 | TRBV29-1 | . | 13 | many | TGCAGCGTTGGGATGCGCTTGAACACTGAAGCTTTCTTT | CSVGMRLNTEAFF
TRBJ1-1 | TRBV7-2 | TRBD1 | 15 | many | TGTGCCAGCAGCTTAGTAGACAGGGTGAACACTGAAGCTTTCTTT | CASSLVDRVNTEAFF
TRBJ1-1 | TRBV4-1 | . | 14 | few | TGCGCCAGCAGCCGATATGAGTTTAACACTGAAGCTTTCTTT | CASSRYEFNTEAFF
TRBJ2-7 | TRBV18 | . | 14 | many | TGTGCCAGCTCACCTTCGGGGGGCCTGACCGAGCAGTACTTC | CASSPSGGLTEQYF
TRBJ2-7 | TRBV29-1 | . | 12 | many | TGCAGCGTTGGGAGGGTAGTAAACGAGCAGTACTTC | CSVGRVVNEQYF
TRBJ2-1 | TRBV12-3/TRBV12-4 | TRBD2 | 16 | few | TGTGCCAGCAGTAAATTTCCGGGACTAGCGGGGAAAGAGCAGTTCTTC | CASSKFPGLAGKEQFF
TRBJ2-5 | TRBV2 | TRBD1 | 16 | many | TGTGCCAGCAGTCTGTGGACAGGGGGCGTTCAAGAGACCCAGTACTTC | CASSLWTGGVQETQYF
TRBJ1-1 | TRBV5-1 | . | 13 | . | TGCGCCAGCAGGGTACCGAGGGGCACTGAAGCTTTCTTT | CASRVPRGTEAFF
TRBJ2-5 | TRBV7-2 | . | 16 | many | TGTGCCAGCAGCTTAGAGGGTACAGGAGGTCAAGAGACCCAGTACTTC | CASSLEGTGGQETQYF
TRBJ1-2 | TRBV3-1 | . | 13 | many | TGTGCCAGCAGCCAAGTTCAGACGGGGGGCTACACCTTC | CASSQVQTGGYTF
TRBJ1-6 | TRBV7-2 | TRBD1 | 13 | few | TGTGCCAGCAGCGTGGGGACAGGGGGTACCCTCCACTTT | CASSVGTGGTLHF
TRBJ2-4 | TRBV7-9 | . | 15 | many | TGTGCCAGCAGCCCTGTGGTCTGGAGGGAGAACATTCAGTACTTC | CASSPVVWRENIQYF
TRBJ1-3 | TRBV20-1 | . | 14 | many | TGCAGTGCTTCTCAGGCGCTGGGAGGAAACACCATATATTTT | CSASQALGGNTIYF
TRBJ1-2 | TRBV28 | . | 12 | . | TGTGCCAGCATCGACGCTAACTATGGCTACACCTTC | CASIDANYGYTF
TRBJ2-5 | TRBV2 | . | 14 | many | TGTGCCAGCTTGCTCACTAGCCACGGGGAGACCCAGTACTTC | CASLLTSHGETQYF
TRBJ2-3 | TRBV24-1 | . | 16 | many | TGTGCCACCAGTACGATAGGCGCCACAGGCACAGATACGCAGTATTTT | CATSTIGATGTDTQYF
TRBJ2-7 | TRBV7-9 | . | 14 | many | TGTGCCAGCAGCTTTGAGGGGGTCGGGTACGAGCAGTACTTC | CASSFEGVGYEQYF